This TCR beta chain was recovered during a study of cytomegalovirus exposure and HLA in healthy donors. The wider study: The roughly 120 validation repertoires, a later analysis reported, used the same platform as the roughly 660 repertoires from the first cohort. Notes on the study in general: The study recorded around 160 TCR beta chains that were cytomegalovirus-associated.

Remarks on this clone: What it recognizes is unknown.

The CDR3 consists of 16 residues. Germline loops: CDR1 LGHNA, CDR2 YSLEER. Between the trimmed V and J ends, which lost 0 bases and 4 bases, there was a span of 16 bases. Data came from immunoSEQ multiplex PCR; TCRdb stores just in-frame clones and leaves some out. The sample records around 130,000 clones, 85% to 90% being singletons. This chain uses TRBV4-3 with TRBJ2-7; tentatively, D is TRBD2 (5 bases). Sequences were obtained from PBMCs. The clonotype was recovered from a man aged 25-45 years in good health and CMV-seronegative. The CDR3 sequence: CASSQEGGGGWYEQYF. The CDR3 region has the DNA TGCGCCAGCAGCCAAGAAGGAGGTGGTGGTTGGTACGAGCAGTACTTC.